One sample yielded the 21 T cell receptor beta chains listed below, sequenced in a study of T cell responses to AZD1222 COVID-19 vaccine. The table came from immunoSEQ multiplex PCR; TCRdb's copy has only in-frame clones and leaves some out. The profile shows around 99,000 clones, about 85% of them singletons. Material: peripheral blood, obtained 28 days after the second AZD1222 dose. Source of these receptors: an adult who received the AZD1222 COVID-19 vaccine.

This clone was found a few times. The V gene is TRBV5-6, the J gene TRBJ2-7; D is perhaps TRBD1 (6 bases). The CDR3 length is 12 residues. Germline V CDR1 and CDR2: SGHDT, YYEEEE. The V gene lost 7 bases and the J gene lost 3 bases, with 11 bases spanning the gap. DNA for the CDR3: TGTGCCAGCGAGGGACAAGACTACGAGCAGTACTTC. Translation gives CASEGQDYEQYF.

This clone was detected only a few times. The chain links TRBV29-1 to TRBJ1-3; no definite D call. Trimming stripped 7 bases from V and 0 bases from J, with 10 bases between. Looked up from germline, CDR1 is SQVTM and CDR2 is ANQGSEA. CDR3 length: 13 amino acids. CDR3 amino acids: CSAEESSGNTIYF. The DNA of the CDR3 is TGCAGCGCCGAGGAGAGCTCTGGAAACACCATATATTTT.

The rearrangement uses TRBV5-1 and TRBJ2-1, with 8 bases identical to TRBD1. CDR1 SGHRS and CDR2 YFSETQ come from the germline V gene. J lost 3 bases, V lost 4 bases, and 9 bases had no gene match. The CDR3 is 16 amino acids. DNA for the CDR3: TGCGCCAGCAGCCCAGGGGGCGGACTGGGCTACAATGAGCAGTTCTTC. The encoded protein is CASSPGGGLGYNEQFF.

V gene TRBV7-9 combines with J gene TRBJ2-7; D tentatively reads TRBD1 or TRBD2 (5 bases each). CDR1 and CDR2 (germline): SEHNR, FQNEAQ (reference sequence). The V gene lost 0 bases and the J gene lost 3 bases, with 9 bases spanning the gap. The CDR3 is 14 amino acids. CDR3: CASSLAYGGYEQYF. The CDR3 DNA reads TGTGCCAGCAGCTTAGCGTATGGGGGCTACGAGCAGTACTTC.

The rearrangement uses TRBV11-2 and TRBJ2-7, with TRBD1 identical over 9 bases. This CDR3 has 17 amino acids. Trimming removed 5 bases from V and 3 bases from J; junction bases left unmatched: 14. The V gene's germline CDR1 is SGHAT and CDR2 FQNNGV. The chain's CDR3 is CASSPLLKSGQGYEQYF. CDR3 bases: TGTGCCAGCAGCCCCCTTCTAAAATCGGGACAGGGCTACGAGCAGTACTTC.

The rearrangement uses TRBV7-9 and TRBJ1-1, with D possibly being TRBD1 (6 bases). Trimming shortened V by 2 bases and J by 6 bases, and 10 bases separated the two germline ends. Germline CDR1 reads SEHNR; CDR2 reads FQNEAQ (reference sequence). The CDR3 totals 13 residues. CDR3 nucleotides: TGTGCCAGCAGCTTAAGGGGGGAGGCTGAAGCTTTCTTT. Translating gives CASSLRGEAEAFF.

The J gene is TRBJ1-1, the V gene TRBV28, with 12 positions matching TRBD1. The CDR3 extends over 14 amino acids. Trimming took 5 bases from V and 6 from J; bases not matched to a gene: 4. Per the germline V gene, CDR1 is MDHEN and CDR2 is SYDVKM. This chain's CDR3 is CASSPGTGGPEAFF. The CDR3 bases are TGTGCCAGCAGTCCGGGGACAGGGGGCCCTGAAGCTTTCTTT.

CDR3: CASSLPGGTYSPLHF. The CDR3 nucleotides are TGTGCCAGCAGTCTCCCCGGGGGCACCTATTCACCCCTCCACTTT. V gene TRBV5-4 combines with J gene TRBJ1-6; D is perhaps TRBD1 (6 bases). The CDR3 sequence is 15 residues long. The germline V gene encodes CDR1 SGHNT and CDR2 YYREEE (reference sequence). The V end lost 5 bases, the J end lost 8 bases, and 17 bases lay between the germline ends.

The chain recombines TRBV7-9 with TRBJ1-6; the match to TRBD1 covers 10 bases. Germline V gene data show CDR1 as SEHNR and CDR2 as FQNEAQ (reference sequence). CDR3 size: 16 residues. V was clipped by 6 bases and J by 7 bases; unmatched bases: 9. CDR3 protein: CASRSGTGVQNSPLHF. DNA of the CDR3: TGTGCCAGCAGGTCCGGGACAGGGGTTCAGAATTCACCCCTCCACTTT.

This chain uses TRBV6-6 with TRBJ1-1; 7 nucleotides align to TRBD1. The CDR3 runs to 14 residues. V shed 4 bases, J shed 2 bases, and the junction held 4 bases outside the gene matches. Germline values: CDR1 MNHNY, CDR2 SVGAGI (reference sequence). The CDR3 region is CASSSTGKNTEAFF. In nucleotides, the CDR3 is TGTGCCAGCAGTTCGACAGGGAAAAACACTGAAGCTTTCTTT.

Details on this clone: In the same sample, other DNA sequences code for this CDR3. This rearrangement joins TRBV12-3 or TRBV12-4 to TRBJ2-7; the D gene could be TRBD1 or TRBD2 (5 bases each). The V gene lost 5 bases and the J gene lost 2 bases, with 10 bases spanning the gap. The CDR3 spans 13 residues. CDR3 protein: CASSPGPTYEQYF. DNA of the CDR3: TGTGCCAGCAGTCCGGGACCGACCTACGAGCAGTACTTC.

The chain links TRBV9 to TRBJ1-4; TRBD1 matches 7 bases. Trimming cost V 4 bases and J 8 bases; bases outside gene matches: 11. The CDR3 runs to 15 residues. Germline loops: CDR1 SGDLS, CDR2 YYNGEE. CDR3 region: CASSIRQGAEEKLFF. CDR3 DNA sequence: TGTGCCAGCAGCATCCGACAGGGAGCGGAAGAAAAACTGTTTTTT.

The chain uses TRBV5-1 and TRBJ1-4; a possible D gene is TRBD1 (5 bases). Germline CDR1 reads SGHRS; CDR2 reads YFSETQ. The CDR3 is 15 residues long. The V and J ends lost 4 bases and 2 bases respectively, with 12 bases between them. CDR3 coding DNA: TGCGCCAGCAGCCGGACGGGACTTACTAATGAAAAACTGTTTTTT. It codes for CASSRTGLTNEKLFF.

This clone appeared a single time. This chain connects TRBV9 to TRBJ1-1; TRBD1 is a possible D gene (6 bases). Looked up from germline, CDR1 is SGDLS and CDR2 is YYNGEE. The CDR3 length is 12 residues. V lost 1 base to trimming and J lost 11 bases, with 12 bases between them. The DNA for the CDR3 is TGTGCCAGCAGCGTAATGGGGGCAGAGGCTTTCTTT. Its protein is CASSVMGAEAFF.

V and J are TRBV12-5 and TRBJ1-5; a weak D match, TRBD1 (6 bases). The CDR3 consists of 15 residues. V lost 4 bases and J lost 0, with 10 bases in between. The germline V gene encodes CDR1 LGHNT and CDR2 FRNRAP. CDR3 amino acids: CASGSGTPSNQPQHF. In DNA, the CDR3 is TGTGCTAGTGGTTCCGGGACACCTAGCAATCAGCCCCAGCATTTT.

This clone was counted only a few times. The gene calls are TRBV5-1 and TRBJ1-1; D is ambiguous. V dropped 0 bases and J dropped 3 bases, with 9 bases sitting between them. Germline CDR1 reads SGHRS; CDR2 reads YFSETQ. The CDR3 extends over 14 amino acids. CDR3 nucleotides: TGCGCCAGCAGCTTGGGGGGTCCCCACACTGAAGCTTTCTTT. Protein: CASSLGGPHTEAFF.

CDR3 protein: CASSPPRGQYNEQFF. CDR3 nucleotides: TGTGCCAGCTCACCACCCCGGGGACAGTACAATGAGCAGTTCTTC. The chain has TRBV18 and TRBJ2-1; TRBD1 aligns across 7 bases. The germline V gene encodes CDR1 KGHSH and CDR2 LQKENI. CDR3 length equals 15 residues. Trimming at V came to 0 bases and at J to 4 bases, leaving 3 bases not matched to a gene.

This clone was recorded only once. The genes are TRBV18 and TRBJ1-4; D not resolved. The length of the CDR3 is 16 residues. V shed 2 bases and J shed 4 bases, with 14 bases lying between them. The germline V gene has CDR1 KGHSH and CDR2 LQKENI. The CDR3 coding sequence is TGTGCCAGCTCACCAGTCTCTGGTCGGCTTAATGAAAAACTGTTTTTT. This codes for CASSPVSGRLNEKLFF.

The rearrangement links TRBV2 to TRBJ2-1; 10 bases match TRBD2. Looked up from germline, CDR1 is SNHLY and CDR2 is FYNNEI. Trimming at V came to 8 bases and at J to 0 bases, leaving 7 bases not matched to a gene. There are 16 residues in the CDR3. This CDR3 reads CASGSGGSTSYNEQFF. The CDR3 region has the DNA TGTGCCAGCGGTAGCGGGGGGAGTACCTCCTACAATGAGCAGTTCTTC.

V is TRBV7-9 and J is TRBJ2-3; 8 bases agree with TRBD2. V lost 5 bases and J lost 5; bases outside the gene matches: 6. From germline, CDR1 is SEHNR and CDR2 FQNEAQ (reference sequence). There are 14 residues in the CDR3. CDR3 in DNA: TGTGCCAGCAGCACTACTAGCGGAGGAGATACGCAGTATTTT. It encodes CASSTTSGGDTQYF.

The chain is built from TRBV18 and TRBJ2-3, with TRBD1 matching over 8 bases. CDR3 size: 17 residues. V was clipped by 3 bases and J by 0 bases; unmatched bases: 8. Germline values: CDR1 KGHSH, CDR2 LQKENI. This chain's CDR3 is CASSPGINRGSTDTQYF. The CDR3 DNA is TGTGCCAGCTCACCCGGAATTAACAGGGGGAGCACAGATACGCAGTATTTT.